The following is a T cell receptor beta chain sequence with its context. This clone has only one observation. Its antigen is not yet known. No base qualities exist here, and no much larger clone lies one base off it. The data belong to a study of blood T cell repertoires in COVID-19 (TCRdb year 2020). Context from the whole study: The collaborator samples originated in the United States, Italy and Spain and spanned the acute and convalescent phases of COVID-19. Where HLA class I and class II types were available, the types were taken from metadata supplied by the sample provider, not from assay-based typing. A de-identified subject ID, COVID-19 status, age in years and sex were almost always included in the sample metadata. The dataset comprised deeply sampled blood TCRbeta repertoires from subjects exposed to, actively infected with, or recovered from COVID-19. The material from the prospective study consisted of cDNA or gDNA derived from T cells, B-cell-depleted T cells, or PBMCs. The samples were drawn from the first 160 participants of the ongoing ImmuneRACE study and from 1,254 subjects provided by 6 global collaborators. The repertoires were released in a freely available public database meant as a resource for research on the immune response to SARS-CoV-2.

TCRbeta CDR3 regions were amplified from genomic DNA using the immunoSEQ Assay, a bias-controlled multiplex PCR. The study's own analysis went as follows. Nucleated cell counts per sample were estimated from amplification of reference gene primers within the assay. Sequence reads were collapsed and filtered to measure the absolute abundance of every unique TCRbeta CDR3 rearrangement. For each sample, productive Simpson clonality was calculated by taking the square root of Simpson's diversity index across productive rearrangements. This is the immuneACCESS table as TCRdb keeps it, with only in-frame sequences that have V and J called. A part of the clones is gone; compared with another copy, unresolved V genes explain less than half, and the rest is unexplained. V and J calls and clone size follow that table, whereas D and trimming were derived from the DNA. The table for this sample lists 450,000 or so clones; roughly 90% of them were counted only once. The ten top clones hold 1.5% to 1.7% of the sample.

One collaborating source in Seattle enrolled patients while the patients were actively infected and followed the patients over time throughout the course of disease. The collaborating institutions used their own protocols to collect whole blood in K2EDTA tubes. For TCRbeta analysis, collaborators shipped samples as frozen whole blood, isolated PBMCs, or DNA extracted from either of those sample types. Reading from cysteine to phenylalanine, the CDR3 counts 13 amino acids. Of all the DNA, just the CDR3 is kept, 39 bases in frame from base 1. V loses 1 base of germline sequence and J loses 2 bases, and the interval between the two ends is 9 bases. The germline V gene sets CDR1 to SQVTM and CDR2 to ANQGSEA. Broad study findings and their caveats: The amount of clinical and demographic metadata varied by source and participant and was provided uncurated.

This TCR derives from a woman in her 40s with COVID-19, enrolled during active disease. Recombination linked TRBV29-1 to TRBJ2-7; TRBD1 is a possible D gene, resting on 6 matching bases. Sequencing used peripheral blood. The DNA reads TGCAGCGTTGAAGGGACAGCTGCCTACGAGCAGTACTTC. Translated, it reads CSVEGTAAYEQYF.